The T cell receptor (beta chain) described here comes from a study of blood T cell repertoires in COVID-19. Looking at the study overall: The study drew acute and convalescent COVID-19 samples from the United States, Italy and Spain.

In terms of age and location, participants ranged from roughly 18 to 95 years and lived in approximately 26 US areas. As processed by the authors: Amplification from reference gene primers served as the basis for estimated nucleated cell counts. TCRdb keeps only in-frame clones here, not all; method: immunoSEQ multiplex PCR. V, J and clone size are those of that table, while D and trimming were read from the DNA. The sample records under 250,000 clones, about 87% being singletons. The CDR3 totals 16 residues. In germline, CDR1 is SGHTA, CDR2 FQGNSA. J lost 2 bases, V lost 6 bases, and 11 bases had no gene match.

The V call is TRBV7-2, the J call TRBJ2-3; 7 bases fit TRBD2. The source material was PBMCs or T cells enriched from blood (not recorded which). This receptor was identified in a woman aged 25 to 45 who had been exposed to COVID-19. CDR3 loop: CASRPLTGGTTDTQYF. CDR3 nucleotide sequence: TGTGCCAGCAGACCTCTTACGGGAGGTACCACAGATACGCAGTATTTT.